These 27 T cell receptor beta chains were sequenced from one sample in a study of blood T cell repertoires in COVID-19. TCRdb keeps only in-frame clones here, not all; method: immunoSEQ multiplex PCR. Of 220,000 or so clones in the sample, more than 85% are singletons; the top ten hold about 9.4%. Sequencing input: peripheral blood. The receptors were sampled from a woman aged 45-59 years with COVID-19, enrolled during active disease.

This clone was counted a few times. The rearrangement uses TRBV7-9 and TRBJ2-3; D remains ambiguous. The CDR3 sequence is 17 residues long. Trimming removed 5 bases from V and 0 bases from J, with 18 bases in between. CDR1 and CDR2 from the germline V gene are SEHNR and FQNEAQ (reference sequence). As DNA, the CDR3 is TGTGCCAGCAGCGGCAGTACTAACGCGAGGAGCACAGATACGCAGTATTTT. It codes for CASSGSTNARSTDTQYF.

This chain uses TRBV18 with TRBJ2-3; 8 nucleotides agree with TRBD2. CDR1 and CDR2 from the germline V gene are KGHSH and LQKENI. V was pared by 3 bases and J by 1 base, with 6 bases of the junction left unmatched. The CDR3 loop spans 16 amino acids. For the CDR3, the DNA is TGTGCCAGCTCACCCCTAGCGGGCCGGGGCACAGATACGCAGTATTTT. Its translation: CASSPLAGRGTDTQYF. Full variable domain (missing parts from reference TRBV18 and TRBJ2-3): NAGVMQNPRHLVRRRGQEARLRCSPMKGHSHVYWYRQLPEEGLKFMVYLQKENIIDESGMPKERFSAEFPKEGPSILRIQQVVRGDSAAYFCASSPLAGRGTDTQYFGPGTRLTVL.

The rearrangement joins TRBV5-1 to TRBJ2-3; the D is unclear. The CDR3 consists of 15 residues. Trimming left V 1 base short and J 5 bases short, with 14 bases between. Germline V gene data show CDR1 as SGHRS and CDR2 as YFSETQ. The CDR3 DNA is TGCGCCAGCAGCTTGCTGGGCAACACAAGAGATACGCAGTATTTT. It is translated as CASSLLGNTRDTQYF. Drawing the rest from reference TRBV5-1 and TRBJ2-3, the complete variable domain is KAGVTQTPRYLIKTRGQQVTLSCSPISGHRSVSWYQQTPGQGLQFLFEYFSETQRNKGNFPGRFSGRQFSNSRSEMNVSTLELGDSALYLCASSLLGNTRDTQYFGPGTRLTVL.

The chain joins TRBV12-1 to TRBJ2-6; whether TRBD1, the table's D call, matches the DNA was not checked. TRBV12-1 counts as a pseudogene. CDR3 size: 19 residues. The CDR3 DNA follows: TGTGCCAGCAGCTCCCGAATAAACACGAAAAACTCTGGGGCCAACGTCCTGACTTTC. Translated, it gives CASSSRINTKNSGANVLTF.

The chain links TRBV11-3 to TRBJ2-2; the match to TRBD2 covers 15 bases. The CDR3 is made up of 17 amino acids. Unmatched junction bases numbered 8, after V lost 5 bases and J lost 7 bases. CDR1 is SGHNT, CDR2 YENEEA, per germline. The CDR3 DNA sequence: TGTGCCAGCAGCCACGGACTAGCGGGGGGGCCCGGCGGGGAGCTGTTTTTT. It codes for CASSHGLAGGPGGELFF.

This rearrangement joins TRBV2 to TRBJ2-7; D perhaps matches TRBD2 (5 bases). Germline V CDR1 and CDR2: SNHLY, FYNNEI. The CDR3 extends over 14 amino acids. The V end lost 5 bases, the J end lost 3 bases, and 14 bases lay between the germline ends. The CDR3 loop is CASSSLSEDYEQYF. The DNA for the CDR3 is TGTGCCAGCAGTAGTCTTAGCGAAGACTACGAGCAGTACTTC.

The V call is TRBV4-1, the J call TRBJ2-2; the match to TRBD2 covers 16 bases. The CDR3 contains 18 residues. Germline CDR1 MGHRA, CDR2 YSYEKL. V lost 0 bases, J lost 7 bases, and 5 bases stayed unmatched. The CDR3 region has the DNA TGCGCCAGCAGCCAAGACGGGACTAGCGGGGGGGCCTACGGGGAGCTGTTTTTT. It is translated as CASSQDGTSGGAYGELFF.

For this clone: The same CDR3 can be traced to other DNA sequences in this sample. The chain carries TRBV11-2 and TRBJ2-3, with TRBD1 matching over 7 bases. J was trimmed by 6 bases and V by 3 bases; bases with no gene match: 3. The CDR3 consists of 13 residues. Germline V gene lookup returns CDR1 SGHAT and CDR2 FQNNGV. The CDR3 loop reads CASSLGRGDTQYF. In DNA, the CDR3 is TGTGCCAGCAGCTTGGGCAGGGGGGATACGCAGTATTTT.

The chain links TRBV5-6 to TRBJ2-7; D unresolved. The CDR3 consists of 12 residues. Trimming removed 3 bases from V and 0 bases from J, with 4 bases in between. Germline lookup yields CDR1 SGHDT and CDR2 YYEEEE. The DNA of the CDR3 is TGTGCCAGCAGCTCTAGCTCCTACGAGCAGTACGTC. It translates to CASSSSSYEQYV.

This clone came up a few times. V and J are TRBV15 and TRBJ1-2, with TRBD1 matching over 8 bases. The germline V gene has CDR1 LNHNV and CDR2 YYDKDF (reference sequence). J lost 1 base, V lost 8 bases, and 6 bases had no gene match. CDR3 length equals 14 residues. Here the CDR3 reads CATGQGSRNYGYTF. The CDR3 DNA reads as TGTGCCACCGGACAGGGCAGTCGTAACTATGGCTACACCTTC.

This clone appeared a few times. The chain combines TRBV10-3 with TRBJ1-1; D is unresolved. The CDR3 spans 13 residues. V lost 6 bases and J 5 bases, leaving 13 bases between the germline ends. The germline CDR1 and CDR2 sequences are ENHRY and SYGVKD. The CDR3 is CAISGSAGTEAFF. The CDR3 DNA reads TGTGCCATCAGCGGGTCGGCGGGGACTGAAGCTTTCTTT.

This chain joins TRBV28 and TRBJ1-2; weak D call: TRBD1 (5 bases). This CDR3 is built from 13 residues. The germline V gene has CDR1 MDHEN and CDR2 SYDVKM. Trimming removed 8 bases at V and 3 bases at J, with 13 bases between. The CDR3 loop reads CASRAPGDYGYTF. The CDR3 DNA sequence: TGTGCCAGCCGGGCCCCGGGGGACTATGGCTACACCTTC.

The CDR3 loop is CASSYRRVKNTQYF. CDR3 nucleotides: TGTGCCAGCAGTTATAGACGGGTGAAGAATACGCAGTATTTT. This chain connects TRBV6-2 or TRBV6-3 to TRBJ2-3; D is unclear. Germline CDR1 reads MNHEY; CDR2 reads SVGEGT. This CDR3 spans 14 amino acids. V lost 3 bases and J lost 7, with 14 bases in between.

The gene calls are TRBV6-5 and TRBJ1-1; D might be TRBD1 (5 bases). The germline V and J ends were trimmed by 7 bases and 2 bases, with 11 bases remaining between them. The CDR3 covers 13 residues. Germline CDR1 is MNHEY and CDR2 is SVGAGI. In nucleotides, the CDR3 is TGTGCCAGCAAGGCAGGGATTAACACTGAAGCTTTCTTT. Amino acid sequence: CASKAGINTEAFF.

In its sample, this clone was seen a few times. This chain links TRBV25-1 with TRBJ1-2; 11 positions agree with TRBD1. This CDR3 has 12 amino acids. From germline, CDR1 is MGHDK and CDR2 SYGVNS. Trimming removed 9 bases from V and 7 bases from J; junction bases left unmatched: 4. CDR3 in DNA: TGTGCCAGTCGGACAGGGGGCTTTGGCTACACCTTC. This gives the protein CASRTGGFGYTF.

The CDR3 spells CASSSLAGGDTQYF. The CDR3 coding sequence is TGCGCCAGCAGCTCCTTAGCGGGCGGGGATACGCAGTATTTT. The chain carries TRBV5-1 and TRBJ2-3; 7 bases fit TRBD2. The CDR3 loop spans 14 amino acids. The germline V gene has CDR1 SGHRS and CDR2 YFSETQ. V shed 3 bases, J shed 6 bases, and the junction held 7 bases outside the gene matches.

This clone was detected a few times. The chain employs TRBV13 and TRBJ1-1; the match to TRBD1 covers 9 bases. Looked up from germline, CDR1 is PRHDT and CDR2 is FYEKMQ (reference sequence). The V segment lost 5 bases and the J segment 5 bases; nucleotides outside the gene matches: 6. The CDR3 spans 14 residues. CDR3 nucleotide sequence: TGTGCCAGCAGCCGGGACAGGGTATTAACTGAAGCTTTCTTT. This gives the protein CASSRDRVLTEAFF.

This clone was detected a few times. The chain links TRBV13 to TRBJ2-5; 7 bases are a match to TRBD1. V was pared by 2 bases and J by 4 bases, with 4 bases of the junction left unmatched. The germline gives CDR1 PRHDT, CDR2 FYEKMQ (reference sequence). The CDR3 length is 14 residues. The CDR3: CASSLPQGRETQYF. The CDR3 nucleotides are TGTGCCAGCAGCTTACCACAGGGGCGAGAGACCCAGTACTTC.

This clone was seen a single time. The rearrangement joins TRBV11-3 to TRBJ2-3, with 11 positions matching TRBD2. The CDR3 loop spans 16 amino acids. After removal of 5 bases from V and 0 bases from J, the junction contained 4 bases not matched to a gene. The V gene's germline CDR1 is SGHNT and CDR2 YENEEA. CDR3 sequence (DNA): TGTGCCAGCAGCCATAGCGGGGGGGGAAGCACAGATACGCAGTATTTT. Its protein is CASSHSGGGSTDTQYF.

The CDR3 is CASSYREPGVIAKNIQYF. The CDR3 DNA follows: TGTGCCAGCAGTTACAGAGAACCAGGGGTGATAGCCAAAAACATTCAGTACTTC. The chain has TRBV6-2 or TRBV6-3 and TRBJ2-4, with a possible D match to TRBD1 (6 bases). Trimming took off 2 bases at V and 0 bases at J, with 17 bases between the two ends. Germline V CDR1 and CDR2: MNHEY, SVGEGT. The CDR3 is made up of 18 amino acids.

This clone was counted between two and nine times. Here the CDR3 DNA reads TGTGCCAGCAGCCGGACTAGCGGGGGGGGAGGAATGACAGATACGCAGTATTTT. Its translation: CASSRTSGGGGMTDTQYF. The chain recombines TRBV2 with TRBJ2-3; 15 positions agree with TRBD2. V trimming: 6 bases; J trimming: 3 bases; junction bases outside the gene matches: 10. The CDR3 totals 18 residues. Germline lookup yields CDR1 SNHLY and CDR2 FYNNEI. Full variable domain (missing parts from reference TRBV2 and TRBJ2-3): EPEVTQTPSHQVTQMGQEVILRCVPISNHLYFYWYRQILGQKVEFLVSFYNNEISEKSEIFDDQFSVERPDGSNFTLKIRSTKLEDSAMYFCASSRTSGGGGMTDTQYFGPGTRLTVL.

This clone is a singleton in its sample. The CDR3 bases are TGTGCCAGCAACACTGGGACTAGCGGGGGGGCAGATACGCAGTATTTT. The encoded protein is CASNTGTSGGADTQYF. V gene TRBV9 combines with J gene TRBJ2-3; 16 positions agree with TRBD2. The V gene's germline CDR1 is SGDLS and CDR2 YYNGEE. This CDR3 has 16 residues. The V and J ends lost 6 bases and 4 bases, in that order; junction bases with no gene match: 5.

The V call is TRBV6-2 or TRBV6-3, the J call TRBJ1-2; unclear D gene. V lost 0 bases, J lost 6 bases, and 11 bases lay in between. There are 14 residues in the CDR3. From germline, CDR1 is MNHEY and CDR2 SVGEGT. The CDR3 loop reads CASSYSGGLNGYTF. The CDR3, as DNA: TGTGCCAGCAGTTACTCTGGAGGTCTGAATGGCTACACCTTC.

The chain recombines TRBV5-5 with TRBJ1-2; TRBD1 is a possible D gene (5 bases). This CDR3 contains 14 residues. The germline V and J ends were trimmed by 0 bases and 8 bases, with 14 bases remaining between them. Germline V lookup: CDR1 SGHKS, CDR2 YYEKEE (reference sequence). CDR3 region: CASSLVGGMGGYTF. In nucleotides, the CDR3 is TGTGCCAGCAGCTTGGTCGGGGGAATGGGAGGCTACACCTTC. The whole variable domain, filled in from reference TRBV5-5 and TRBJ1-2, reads DAGVTQSPTHLIKTRGQQVTLRCSPISGHKSVSWYQQVLGQGPQFIFQYYEKEERGRGNFPDRFSARQFPNYSSELNVNALLLGDSALYLCASSLVGGMGGYTFGSGTRLTVV.

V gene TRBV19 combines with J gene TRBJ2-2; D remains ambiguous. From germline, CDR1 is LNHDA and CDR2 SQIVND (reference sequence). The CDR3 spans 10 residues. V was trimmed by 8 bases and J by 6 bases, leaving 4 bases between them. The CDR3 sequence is CASASGELFF. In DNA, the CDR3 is TGTGCCAGTGCGTCCGGGGAGCTGTTTTTT.

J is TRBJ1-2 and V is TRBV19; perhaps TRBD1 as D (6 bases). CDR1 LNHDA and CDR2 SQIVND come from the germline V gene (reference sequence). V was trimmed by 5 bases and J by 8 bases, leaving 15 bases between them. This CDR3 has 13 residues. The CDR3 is CASSVRQGKGYTF. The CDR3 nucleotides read TGTGCCAGTAGTGTTCGGCAGGGGAAAGGCTACACCTTC.

This CDR3 is CASSTRQGSGGYTF. In DNA form, the CDR3 reads TGTGCCAGTAGTACCCGACAGGGGTCCGGTGGCTACACCTTC. The V gene is TRBV19, the J gene TRBJ1-2, with 8 bases fitting TRBD1. CDR3 length: 14 residues. After removal of 4 bases from V and 7 bases from J, the junction contained 8 bases not matched to a gene. Germline assignment: CDR1 LNHDA and CDR2 SQIVND (reference sequence).